This TCR beta chain stems from a study of sequential checkpoint blockade in melanoma. Overall study context: After nivolumab or ipilimumab alone, about 22 patients had week-13 rebiopsies.

Profiled with immunoSEQ multiplex PCR; TCRdb holds only in-frame clones, not every one. This table has some 9,600 clones, about 24% appearing once. The germline V gene has CDR1 MDHEN and CDR2 SYDVKM. V lost 1 base, J lost 4 bases, and 14 bases lay in between. This CDR3 region has 15 residues. Treatment here: randomized to nivolumab then ipilimumab (arm A) or the reverse (arm B). The receptor was isolated from a human donor with melanoma. The rearrangement links TRBV28 to TRBJ2-7; TRBD2 might be the D (5 bases). Material: tumor tissue (inferred from file names), obtained from a patient given nivolumab and ipilimumab in sequence. The CDR3 DNA reads TGTGCCAGCAGTTTATACGGTAAGGAGGTATACGAGCAGTACTTC. Its translation is CASSLYGKEVYEQYF.